This T cell receptor beta chain was sequenced in a study of T-cell reconstitution after alpha-beta-depleted transplantation in children. Germline CDR1 SGHRS, CDR2 YFSETQ. J lost 4 bases, V lost 4 bases, and 11 bases had no gene match. The CDR3 has 17 residues. Unique molecular identifiers were incorporated during preparation of the TCRbeta library. TCRdb reprocessed the PCR reads with MiXCR, giving one entry per CDR3 protein. The profile shows some 500,000 distinct CDR3 sequences, approximately 20% of them singletons. The receptor comes from a human donor who donated a stem cell graft to a child with acute lymphoblastic leukemia. The material sequenced was PBMCs from the stem cell graft donor, taken from the stem cell graft. The genes are TRBV5-1 and TRBJ2-2, with TRBD1 matching 9 bases. The CDR3 reads CASSLRAGQGRTGELFF. Written as DNA, the CDR3 is TGCGCCAGCAGCCTCCGAGCGGGACAGGGTCGCACCGGGGAGCTGTTTTTT.